A selection of T cell receptor beta chains follows, all from one sample in a study of identical twins. TCRdb fed the 5' RACE reads into MiXCR, producing one record per CDR3 protein. The table shows under 300,000 distinct CDR3 sequences, with around 15% occurring only once. Sequencing was performed on memory (CD45RO+) T cells sorted from blood. These receptors originate from a woman between 18 and 30 years old in good health. CDR3s include the opening cysteine and the closing phenylalanine or tryptophan. D genes are given only for firm matches. Where a row states a size, it is once, few, many or the class of an expanded clone; other rows omit it.

J	V	D	size	DNA	CDR3
TRBJ2-1	TRBV18	NA	NA	TGTGCCAGCTCACCATCGCGGGATAACAATGAGCAGTTCTTC	CASSPSRDNNEQFF
TRBJ2-3	TRBV7-9	NA	NA	TGTGCCAGCAGCTTAGGTCTGCGGGGGCAAACAGATACGCAGTATTTT	CASSLGLRGQTDTQYF
TRBJ2-7	TRBV5-1	NA	few	TGCGCCAGCAGCTTGGAAGGAGGTAGAAACGAGCAGTACTTC	CASSLEGGRNEQYF
TRBJ1-2	TRBV15	NA	few	TGTGCCACCAGCAGAGATCCAAGGGATGGCTACACCTTC	CATSRDPRDGYTF
TRBJ2-1	TRBV5-1	NA	few	TGCGCCAGCAGCTTGGGATCAGGGGGGAACTACAATGAGCAGTTCTTC	CASSLGSGGNYNEQFF
TRBJ2-7	TRBV5-1	NA	NA	TGCGCCAGCAGCTTCCGAGACACGGGGTGGGAGCAGTACTTC	CASSFRDTGWEQYF
TRBJ2-1	TRBV6-5	TRBD2	many	TGTGCCAGCAGTTACTCCGGGGGGGGGTACAATGAGCAGTTCTTC	CASSYSGGGYNEQFF
TRBJ2-3	TRBV7-2	NA	NA	TGTGCCAGCAGCTTAGGTTTGAGGGGGGGCACAGATACGCAGTATTTT	CASSLGLRGGTDTQYF
TRBJ1-2	TRBV29-1	NA	many	TGCAGCGTTGTCGCAGAGACGACAGGCTATGGCTACACCTTC	CSVVAETTGYGYTF
TRBJ2-1	TRBV6-2/TRBV6-3	NA	NA	TGTGCCAGCAGAACGGGGCTTGGTGAGCAGTTCTTC	CASRTGLGEQFF
TRBJ2-5	TRBV7-2	TRBD2	NA	TGTGCCAGCAGCCGTAGTATAGCGGGGGGGGCGGAGACCCAGTACTTC	CASSRSIAGGAETQYF